A selection of T cell receptor beta chains follows, all from one sample in a study of blood T cell repertoires in COVID-19. Sequencing was performed with immunoSEQ multiplex PCR; in TCRdb, only in-frame clones are kept and a portion is missing. Among some 80,000 clones listed, about 78% were seen once. Sequenced input: peripheral blood. The source is a man aged 60-69 years with COVID-19, enrolled during active disease. Each CDR3 is given with its conserved first and last residue. The D gene is left open where the match is weak. Only part of the rows carry a size: once, few, many, or a class if the clone is expanded.

abundance: NA; d_gene: TRBD1; j_gene: TRBJ1-2; v_gene: TRBV3-1/TRBV3-2; CDR3nt: TGTGCCAGCAGCCAGCAGGACAGGGCCTACTATGGCTACACCTTC; CDR3aa: CASSQQDRAYYGYTF
abundance: once; d_gene: TRBD2; j_gene: TRBJ2-1; v_gene: TRBV7-8; CDR3nt: TGTGCCAGCAGCTTACCATTACCGGGAGGAGAGCAGTTCTTC; CDR3aa: CASSLPLPGGEQFF
abundance: NA; d_gene: NA; j_gene: TRBJ1-2; v_gene: TRBV19; CDR3nt: TGTGCCAGTAGTCCTCCAGGGAAATCTAACTATGGCTACACCTTC; CDR3aa: CASSPPGKSNYGYTF
abundance: few; d_gene: TRBD1; j_gene: TRBJ1-4; v_gene: TRBV6-5; CDR3nt: TGTGCCAGCAGCAACAGGGGCGGTAGGGCTGAAAAACTGTTTTTT; CDR3aa: CASSNRGGRAEKLFF
abundance: NA; d_gene: NA; j_gene: TRBJ2-1; v_gene: TRBV5-1; CDR3nt: TGCGCCAGCAGCCCTTCGACTAGTTCTTCTGAGCAGTTCTTC; CDR3aa: CASSPSTSSSEQFF
abundance: NA; d_gene: NA; j_gene: TRBJ1-2; v_gene: TRBV7-9; CDR3nt: TGTGCCAGCAGCCCCTCTTCCACCGGGGGCTACACCTTC; CDR3aa: CASSPSSTGGYTF
abundance: NA; d_gene: NA; j_gene: TRBJ2-3; v_gene: TRBV9; CDR3nt: TGTGCCAGCAGCGTAGACAGGGGAGGTACAGATACGCAGTATTTT; CDR3aa: CASSVDRGGTDTQYF
abundance: NA; d_gene: NA; j_gene: TRBJ2-1; v_gene: TRBV9; CDR3nt: TGTGCCAGCAGCGTAGAACAGGGAGGGTATGAGCAGTTCTTC; CDR3aa: CASSVEQGGYEQFF
abundance: NA; d_gene: NA; j_gene: TRBJ1-4; v_gene: TRBV11-2; CDR3nt: TGTGCCAGCAGCCACCCCGGGTCCTCAACTAATGAAAAACTGTTTTTT; CDR3aa: CASSHPGSSTNEKLFF
abundance: NA; d_gene: TRBD2; j_gene: TRBJ2-3; v_gene: TRBV2; CDR3nt: TGTGCCAGCAGTGAAGTTAGCGGGAGGGCCAAATATTTT; CDR3aa: CASSEVSGRAKYF
abundance: many; d_gene: TRBD1; j_gene: TRBJ1-2; v_gene: TRBV5-1; CDR3nt: TGCGCCAGCAGCTTGGCAGGGGGCCAAGGCTACACCTTC; CDR3aa: CASSLAGGQGYTF
abundance: NA; d_gene: NA; j_gene: TRBJ2-1; v_gene: TRBV20-1; CDR3nt: TGCAGTGCTAGTTCTATCACCTCCGGCTACAATGAGCAGTTCTTC; CDR3aa: CSASSITSGYNEQFF
abundance: NA; d_gene: TRBD2; j_gene: TRBJ2-1; v_gene: TRBV7-9; CDR3nt: TGTGCCAGCAGGTTAGCGGGAGGCCCCTACAATGAGCAGTTCTTC; CDR3aa: CASRLAGGPYNEQFF
abundance: NA; d_gene: NA; j_gene: TRBJ2-5; v_gene: TRBV5-1; CDR3nt: TGCGCCAGCAGCTTGACGGACTACCAAGAGACCCAGTACTTC; CDR3aa: CASSLTDYQETQYF
abundance: NA; d_gene: NA; j_gene: TRBJ1-4; v_gene: TRBV19; CDR3nt: TGTGCCAGTAGTATTCCCAGGGGCGGGGGAAATGAAAAACTGTTTTTT; CDR3aa: CASSIPRGGGNEKLFF
abundance: NA; d_gene: TRBD1; j_gene: TRBJ1-4; v_gene: TRBV27; CDR3nt: TGTGCCAGCAGACCCCTCAGGACAGGGCCGAATGAAAAACTGTTTTTT; CDR3aa: CASRPLRTGPNEKLFF
abundance: NA; d_gene: NA; j_gene: TRBJ2-6; v_gene: TRBV6-1; CDR3nt: TGTGCCAGCAGTGCCAGGGACTCTGGGGCCAACGTCCTGACTTTC; CDR3aa: CASSARDSGANVLTF
abundance: NA; d_gene: TRBD1; j_gene: TRBJ1-2; v_gene: TRBV5-1; CDR3nt: TGCGCCAGCAGCTTAGGGACAGGGTGGGATGGCTACACCTTC; CDR3aa: CASSLGTGWDGYTF
abundance: once; d_gene: TRBD2; j_gene: TRBJ2-1; v_gene: TRBV7-8; CDR3nt: TGTGCCAGCCTCCCGAGGGCTAGCGGGGAATACAATGAGCAGTTCTTC; CDR3aa: CASLPRASGEYNEQFF
abundance: NA; d_gene: TRBD2; j_gene: TRBJ2-1; v_gene: TRBV5-1; CDR3nt: TGCGCCAGCGACCGGACTAGCGGGAGTAGCAATGAGCAGTTCTTC; CDR3aa: CASDRTSGSSNEQFF
abundance: few; d_gene: NA; j_gene: TRBJ1-2; v_gene: TRBV12-3/TRBV12-4; CDR3nt: TGTGCCAGCAGTTGGTATAGGCAGGGTGGCTACACCTTC; CDR3aa: CASSWYRQGGYTF
abundance: NA; d_gene: TRBD1; j_gene: TRBJ1-2; v_gene: TRBV25-1; CDR3nt: TGTGCCAGCAGCCACGGGACAGGGGCGTCGGAGGGCTACACCTTC; CDR3aa: CASSHGTGASEGYTF
abundance: NA; d_gene: NA; j_gene: TRBJ2-7; v_gene: TRBV6-7; CDR3nt: TGTGCCAGCAAGGGGAAGGCAGGCAGCTCCTACGAGCAGTACTTC; CDR3aa: CASKGKAGSSYEQYF
abundance: few; d_gene: NA; j_gene: TRBJ2-1; v_gene: TRBV6-1; CDR3nt: TGTGCCAGCAGTGAAGCGCTAGGGGATCGGTCAAATGAGCAGTTCTTC; CDR3aa: CASSEALGDRSNEQFF
abundance: NA; d_gene: NA; j_gene: TRBJ2-7; v_gene: TRBV11-3; CDR3nt: TGTGCCAGCAGTACGTCTGATCCAGGGGCCTCGAGGAACGAGCAGTACTTC; CDR3aa: CASSTSDPGASRNEQYF
abundance: NA; d_gene: TRBD2; j_gene: TRBJ2-1; v_gene: TRBV19; CDR3nt: TGTGCCAGTAGTGTATCGGGACTAGCGGTTCTGAATGAGCAGTTCTTC; CDR3aa: CASSVSGLAVLNEQFF
abundance: NA; d_gene: TRBD1; j_gene: TRBJ2-3; v_gene: TRBV2; CDR3nt: TGTGCCAGCAGGGCTGGACAGGGGCCAGATACGCAGTATTTT; CDR3aa: CASRAGQGPDTQYF
abundance: NA; d_gene: NA; j_gene: TRBJ1-1; v_gene: TRBV6-5; CDR3nt: TGTGCCAGCAGCCTAGGGGGGGGGACTGAAGCTTTCTTT; CDR3aa: CASSLGGGTEAFF
abundance: once; d_gene: TRBD2; j_gene: TRBJ2-1; v_gene: TRBV6-2/TRBV6-3; CDR3nt: TGTGCCAGCAGTTCCCCAGCGGGAGGTTCTGGAAATGAGCAGTTCTTC; CDR3aa: CASSSPAGGSGNEQFF
abundance: NA; d_gene: NA; j_gene: TRBJ2-5; v_gene: TRBV3-1/TRBV3-2; CDR3nt: TGTGCCAGCAGCCTTGGGTTGGCGGGGAGGGAGACCCAGTACTTC; CDR3aa: CASSLGLAGRETQYF
abundance: NA; d_gene: NA; j_gene: TRBJ2-7; v_gene: TRBV20-1; CDR3nt: TGCAGTGCTACAGGGGTGCACGAGCAGTACTTC; CDR3aa: CSATGVHEQYF
abundance: few; d_gene: TRBD1; j_gene: TRBJ2-1; v_gene: TRBV6-6; CDR3nt: TGTGCCAGCAGTCGGGACAGCTACAATGAGCAGTTCTTC; CDR3aa: CASSRDSYNEQFF
abundance: NA; d_gene: TRBD1; j_gene: TRBJ2-5; v_gene: TRBV30; CDR3nt: TGTGCCTGGAGTATGGGACAGGGGGTAGAAGAGACCCAGTACTTC; CDR3aa: CAWSMGQGVEETQYF
abundance: few; d_gene: NA; j_gene: TRBJ2-5; v_gene: TRBV9; CDR3nt: TGTGCCAGCAGCCCAGGGGAATCCCAAGAGACCCAGTACTTC; CDR3aa: CASSPGESQETQYF
abundance: NA; d_gene: NA; j_gene: TRBJ2-7; v_gene: TRBV23-1; CDR3nt: TGCGCCAGCAGTCAATCGGGACATAGAGTACACGAGCAGTACTTC; CDR3aa: CASSQSGHRVHEQYF
abundance: NA; d_gene: NA; j_gene: TRBJ2-1; v_gene: TRBV30; CDR3nt: TGTGCCTGTCGTTTGGGGCCCAGCTCCTACAATGAGCAGTTCTTC; CDR3aa: CACRLGPSSYNEQFF
abundance: NA; d_gene: TRBD1; j_gene: TRBJ1-5; v_gene: TRBV5-8; CDR3nt: TGTGCCAGCAGCTTAGGGGGACAGCCCAATCAGCCCCAGCATTTT; CDR3aa: CASSLGGQPNQPQHF
abundance: NA; d_gene: TRBD1; j_gene: TRBJ2-7; v_gene: TRBV5-1; CDR3nt: TGCGCCAGTACGACAGGGGGGTTGGACGAGCAGTACTTC; CDR3aa: CASTTGGLDEQYF
abundance: NA; d_gene: TRBD2; j_gene: TRBJ2-5; v_gene: TRBV27; CDR3nt: TGTGCCAGCAGTTGGAGCGGGACTATCCCGTACCAAGAGACCCAGTACTTC; CDR3aa: CASSWSGTIPYQETQYF
abundance: NA; d_gene: NA; j_gene: TRBJ2-5; v_gene: TRBV3-1/TRBV3-2; CDR3nt: TGTGCCAGCAGCCTACGAACGGCGGGGCGCCAAGAGACCCAGTACTTC; CDR3aa: CASSLRTAGRQETQYF
abundance: NA; d_gene: NA; j_gene: TRBJ1-2; v_gene: TRBV10-3; CDR3nt: TGTGCCATCAGTGAGACGGCGGCTGGCTACACCTTC; CDR3aa: CAISETAAGYTF
abundance: few; d_gene: NA; j_gene: TRBJ1-1; v_gene: TRBV7-2; CDR3nt: TGTGCCAGCAGCTTAAACCTAGGAACGAACACTGAAGCTTTCTTT; CDR3aa: CASSLNLGTNTEAFF
abundance: NA; d_gene: NA; j_gene: TRBJ2-5; v_gene: TRBV5-4; CDR3nt: TGTGCCAGCAGCTTGAAAAGGGGAGAGACCCAGTACTTC; CDR3aa: CASSLKRGETQYF
abundance: NA; d_gene: NA; j_gene: TRBJ2-2; v_gene: TRBV11-3; CDR3nt: TGTGCCAGCAGCCTCACGACGGACTTGGGCACCGGGGAGCTGTTTTTT; CDR3aa: CASSLTTDLGTGELFF
abundance: NA; d_gene: NA; j_gene: TRBJ2-6; v_gene: TRBV7-3; CDR3nt: TGTGCCAGCAGCCCGCCATGGGTGACTGACTCTGGGGCCAACGTCCTGACTTTC; CDR3aa: CASSPPWVTDSGANVLTF